The subject of this entry is one T cell receptor (beta chain). The identical CDR3 is also encoded by other nucleotide sequences in the sample. V lost 0 bases and J 2 bases, leaving 8 bases between the germline ends. The germline V gene has CDR1 MNHEY and CDR2 SVGAGI. This CDR3 is built from 15 residues. The Seattle patients, enrolled during active infection, were followed longitudinally. In the authors' workflow: How many nucleated cells were present was estimated from reference gene primer amplification. Profiled with immunoSEQ multiplex PCR; TCRdb holds only in-frame clones, not every one. V, J and clone size are those of that table, while D and trimming were read from the DNA. Found here are about 200,000 clones, less than 95% of them singletons; the top ten hold approximately 0.69%. These data originate in a study of blood T cell repertoires in COVID-19. Whole-study context: Collection of acute and convalescent COVID-19 samples took place in the United States, Italy and Spain.

Sequenced material: peripheral blood. The TCR originated in a man aged 30 to 45 with COVID-19, enrolled during active disease. The chain couples TRBV6-5 to TRBJ1-5, with D maybe TRBD1 (6 bases). The CDR3 DNA is TGTGCCAGCAGTTACTCAGGGGGTCGCAATCAGCCCCAGCATTTT. The encoded protein is CASSYSGGRNQPQHF.